This T cell receptor beta chain was recorded in a study of blood T cells in healthy people across ages (dated by TCRdb to 2015 to 2017). In terms of the full investigation: In model experiments, roughly one uniquely barcoded TCR beta cDNA molecule per two T cells was captured by template switching. Two additional independent replicas of 1 million unique cDNA reads from the same blood draw were analyzed for two donors (one aged 18 to 30 and one aged 80 or older). The study measured age-related changes in TCR beta repertoire diversity using deep sequencing normalized with unique cDNA molecular identifiers. Donors of different ages were randomly distributed across sequencing lanes to avoid experimental bias. Four age groups were formed from the donors: young (average 16 years), middle-aged (around 40), aged (about 62) and long-lived (less than 85).

Donors were 39 systemically healthy Caucasian individuals from Russia aged roughly 6 to 90 years. Around 10 milliliters of peripheral blood were collected from each donor into EDTA-treated Vacutainer tubes. Ficoll-Paque density-gradient centrifugation was used to isolate PBMCs, with at least 7 million per sample. Trizol reagent was used to extract total RNA from PBMCs, with at least 6 micrograms per sample. For every donor, an aliquot of PBMCs went through flow cytometry to measure the percentages of naive CD45RAhigh/CD27high T cells. Including the terminal cysteine and phenylalanine, the CDR3 comprises 14 residues. Just the 42-base CDR3 DNA is kept, in frame starting at base 1. CDR1 SGHTA and CDR2 FQGNSA were looked up in the germline V gene. Unmatched junction bases come to 7, with V trimmed by 4 bases and J by 5 bases. The library was generated by 5' RACE. Sequenced using an Illumina HiSeq 2500. The second PCR ran for roughly 7 to 12 cycles and used a J-beta primer mix along with a sample-barcoded 5' primer. A unique molecular identifier was introduced onto each TCR beta cDNA molecule by a template-switch 5' adaptor carrying 12 random nucleotides. At least 2.5 million CDR3-containing paired-end reads were obtained from each sample. The Mint cDNA synthesis kit, primed by a TRBC-specific oligonucleotide, was used to synthesize first-strand cDNA from all RNA. All cDNA was treated with uracil-DNA glycosylase and then went through a first 18-cycle PCR with the universal primers M1SS and BC2_uni_R. The source study handled its data this way. For normalization, 1 million high-quality reads, each with a distinct molecular identifier, were randomly selected from each sample. Reads with shared molecular identifiers were discarded instead of being binned into consensus sequences. MiTCR, set to a Q25 quality threshold and the strictest error-elimination algorithm, was used for CDR3 identification, clonotype clustering and error correction. Lower-bound total TCR beta diversity was estimated with a nonparametric unseen species model using Euler transformation. Using fastp trimming at Q25 and MiXCR clonotype assembly, TCRdb reanalyzed the public sequencing data and kept in-frame beta chains. Rows with a matching CDR3 protein are joined into one entry that keeps the most common DNA and genes. TCRdb's processing, not the authors' own work, is the source of the V and J calls. Recorded for this sample are approximately 1.5 million distinct CDR3 sequences; roughly 32% of them occurred a single time. The ten largest clones capture 11% of the sample.

This clonotype was detected ten times or more. Its antigen remains undetermined. Qualities for individual bases were not recorded, and no much larger clone is one base off. Study-wide findings and limitations: The CMV infection status of donors was not known, potentially confounding age-related changes in expanded clonotypes. Estimates of total diversity based on one million sequenced T cells were considered lower bounds and underestimates. Bulk unsorted PBMC profiling prevented conclusive comparison of naive and antigen-experienced compartments. A strong correlation was found between observed TCR beta diversity and the percentage of naive T cells measured by flow cytometry. Compared with the aged group, the long-lived group had more naive CD4+ T cells, fewer expanded clones and increased TCR diversity, a pattern suggesting age selection. Observed TCR beta diversity per million T cells fell roughly linearly with age, and a significant reduction was already apparent by age roughly 40.

This clonotype was obtained from a woman under 40 in good health. The chain links TRBV7-2 with TRBJ2-5, and 7 junction bases match TRBD2. The source material was blood. CDR3 loop: CASSSMGGVETQYF. The DNA sequence is TGTGCCAGCAGCTCAATGGGAGGGGTTGAGACCCAGTACTTC.